Shown below are 26 T cell receptor beta chains from a single sample sequenced in a study of T cells after yellow fever vaccination. TCRdb re-called the 5' RACE reads through MiXCR, storing one row per CDR3 protein. The repertoire consists of approximately 510,000 distinct CDR3 sequences, with roughly a fifth occurring once and the leading ten covering about a sixth. The starting material was PBMCs, obtained approximately 22 days after the first yellow fever vaccination. These receptors all come from a man aged 18 to 29 who received the YFV17D yellow fever vaccine.

The V gene is TRBV29-1, the J gene TRBJ1-1; the D is unclear. CDR1 and CDR2 (germline): SQVTM, ANQGSEA. V was shortened by 4 bases and J by 0 bases, with 9 bases between the two germline ends. The CDR3 sequence is 13 residues long. CDR3 in DNA: TGCAGCGTTGGAAATCACCTGAACACTGAAGCTTTCTTT. Translating gives CSVGNHLNTEAFF.

The chain has TRBV7-9 and TRBJ1-4; weak D call: TRBD1 (5 bases). Germline CDR1 reads SEHNR; CDR2 reads FQNEAQ (reference sequence). Trimming removed 5 bases from V and 10 bases from J, with 17 bases in between. There are 14 residues in the CDR3. For the CDR3, the DNA is TGTGCCAGCAGCGCTCCCCAGGGTTCACGAAAACTGTTTTTT. Its protein is CASSAPQGSRKLFF.

This chain connects TRBV21-1 to TRBJ2-4; the D segment call TRBD1 is taken from the table without a DNA check. TRBV21-1 is an annotated pseudogene. The CDR3 is made up of 16 amino acids. The CDR3 sequence: CASSKRVDSQKNIQYF. CDR3 DNA sequence: TGTGCCAGCAGCAAAAGGGTGGACAGTCAAAAAAACATTCAGTACTTC.

This chain connects TRBV18 to TRBJ2-7; D is uncertain. This CDR3 comprises 16 residues. Germline V CDR1 and CDR2: KGHSH, LQKENI. The V end was cut by 3 bases, the J end by 2 bases, with 17 bases between. CDR3 coding DNA: TGTGCCAGCTCACCCCCGGCAAGTCATTATGCCTACGAGCAGTACTTC. Its translation: CASSPPASHYAYEQYF.

This clonotype appeared a few times. The rearrangement uses TRBV6-2 or TRBV6-3 and TRBJ2-5; 7 bases map to TRBD2. Germline CDR1 reads MNHEY; CDR2 reads SVGEGT. The trim removed 5 bases at V and 4 bases at J, leaving 16 bases unmatched. There are 17 residues in the CDR3. In nucleotides, the CDR3 is TGTGCCAGCAGTCCGCGGGACTACACGTATCGGGGAGAGACCCAGTACTTC. This codes for CASSPRDYTYRGETQYF.

This clonotype was observed a few times. The chain uses TRBV3-1 and TRBJ1-6, with 7 bases identical to TRBD1. Germline CDR1 and CDR2: LGHDT and YNNKEL (reference sequence). CDR3 length equals 15 residues. Trimming cost V 5 bases and J 14 bases; bases outside gene matches: 15. The CDR3 loop is CASSRIRDRGLSLHF. The CDR3 DNA reads TGTGCCAGCAGCAGAATCCGGGACAGAGGGCTTTCCCTCCACTTT.

The table lists this clonotype with a few counts. This chain links TRBV7-9 with TRBJ2-2, with D unclear. The CDR3 totals 13 residues. Trimming removed 6 bases at V and 6 bases at J, with 11 bases between. Germline V gives CDR1 SEHNR, CDR2 FQNEAQ (reference sequence). The CDR3 sequence is CASSTTRPGELFF. The CDR3 nucleotides read TGTGCCAGCAGTACGACAAGGCCCGGGGAGCTGTTTTTT.

This clonotype was counted ten times or more. V is TRBV7-6 and J is TRBJ2-2; 7 bases map to TRBD1. The J segment lost 3 bases and the V segment lost 5 bases, leaving 6 bases of the junction unmatched. Germline values: CDR1 SGHVS, CDR2 FNYEAQ. CDR3 length equals 15 residues. CDR3 DNA: TGTGCCAGCAGCCAACAGGGGACCCACACCGGGGAGCTGTTTTTT. Residues: CASSQQGTHTGELFF.

This clonotype was seen a handful of times. The CDR3 loop is CASSERLAGIGELFF. The CDR3 nucleotides read TGTGCCAGCAGCGAACGACTAGCGGGGATCGGGGAGCTGTTTTTT. The gene calls are TRBV11-2 and TRBJ2-2; TRBD2 matches at 11 bases. This CDR3 is 15 amino acids long. The germline gives CDR1 SGHAT, CDR2 FQNNGV. V shed 5 bases and J 7 bases; nucleotides not matched to a gene: 6.

The chain is built from TRBV20-1 and TRBJ2-3; no clear D gene. V lost 0 bases, J lost 1 base, and 8 bases lay in between. The germline V gene encodes CDR1 DFQATT and CDR2 SNEGSKA (reference sequence). The CDR3 loop spans 14 amino acids. This chain's CDR3 is CSARDPARTDTQYF. The CDR3 coding sequence is TGCAGTGCTAGAGATCCGGCCCGCACAGATACGCAGTATTTT.

The CDR3 spells CASRPQGSSPLHF. The CDR3 DNA sequence: TGTGCCAGCAGGCCTCAGGGTAGCTCACCCCTCCACTTT. The chain carries TRBV12-3 or TRBV12-4 and TRBJ1-6; D may be TRBD1 (5 bases). V was trimmed by 6 bases and J by 10 bases, leaving 13 bases between them. This CDR3 is built from 13 residues.

V usage is TRBV18 and J usage is TRBJ2-6, with D hard to call. Trimming pared 8 bases from V and 0 bases from J, leaving 8 bases between. The CDR3 totals 14 residues. Germline lookup yields CDR1 KGHSH and CDR2 LQKENI. Here the CDR3 DNA reads TGTGCCAGCACCTGGAGCTCTGGGGCCAACGTCCTGACTTTC. Protein: CASTWSSGANVLTF.

The rearrangement links TRBV4-1 to TRBJ1-2; D gene uncertain. V was cut by 1 base and J by 8 bases, with 14 bases left in between. This CDR3 has 14 residues. The germline V gene encodes CDR1 MGHRA and CDR2 YSYEKL. The CDR3 DNA sequence: TGCGCCAGCAGCCAAGTTGGCGGTGGGAGAGGCTACACCTTC. Its protein is CASSQVGGGRGYTF.

This rearrangement joins TRBV27 to TRBJ2-4, with no clear D. In germline, CDR1 is MNHEY, CDR2 SMNVEV (reference sequence). This CDR3 has 15 residues. Between the trimmed V and J ends, which lost 5 bases and 0 bases, there was a span of 11 bases. CDR3 loop: CASSPGPSAKNIQYF. The DNA of the CDR3 is TGTGCCAGCAGTCCCGGGCCATCAGCCAAAAACATTCAGTACTTC.

Remarks on this clonotype: One base away lies a much larger clone, so this may be a sequencing read error. The chain has TRBV11-3 and TRBJ1-1; D gene unclear. Trimming stripped 2 bases from V and 3 bases from J, with 7 bases between. The CDR3 covers 13 residues. Germline CDR1 is SGHNT and CDR2 is YENEEA. The DNA of the CDR3 is TGTGCCAGCAGCTTACAGGAGGACACTGAAGCTTTCTTT. Protein product: CASSLQEDTEAFF.

The chain recombines TRBV6-1 with TRBJ2-3, with D tentatively TRBD1 (5 bases). The germline CDR1 and CDR2 sequences are MNHNS and SASEGT. This CDR3 region has 16 residues. Trimming pared 1 base from V and 4 bases from J, leaving 15 bases between. CDR3 in amino acids: CASSEVLGENSDTQYF. CDR3 nucleotide sequence: TGTGCCAGCAGTGAAGTTCTAGGGGAAAATTCAGATACGCAGTATTTT.

This clonotype appeared a few times. V usage is TRBV5-6 and J usage is TRBJ1-1; D not certain. There are 13 residues in the CDR3. Germline-derived CDR1 and CDR2 are SGHDT and YYEEEE. Trimming cost V 9 bases and J 0 bases, with 12 bases left between them. The CDR3 region has the DNA TGTGCCACCCACAGACAAATGAACACTGAAGCTTTCTTT. Its translation: CATHRQMNTEAFF.

In its sample, this clonotype was seen a few times. The chain has TRBV5-1 and TRBJ2-3, with D perhaps TRBD1 (6 bases). The V and J ends lost 6 bases and 4 bases respectively, with 9 bases between them. This CDR3 spans 12 amino acids. The V gene's germline CDR1 is SGHRS and CDR2 YFSETQ. CDR3 nucleotide sequence: TGCGCCAGCAACACAGGGCCAGATACGCAGTATTTT. Its protein product is CASNTGPDTQYF.

The rearrangement links TRBV9 to TRBJ2-2, with D perhaps matching TRBD2 (6 bases). The V end was cut by 1 base, the J end by 2 bases, with 12 bases between. Germline CDR1 reads SGDLS; CDR2 reads YYNGEE. This CDR3 spans 16 amino acids. The CDR3 bases are TGTGCCAGCAGCGTATTGGGTAGCGGTAACACCGGGGAGCTGTTTTTT. As protein: CASSVLGSGNTGELFF.

This clonotype has ten or more counts. This rearrangement joins TRBV6-1 to TRBJ2-4; TRBD1 aligns across 8 bases. The length of the CDR3 is 15 residues. Unmatched junction bases numbered 10, after V lost 6 bases and J lost 6 bases. The germline CDR1 and CDR2 sequences are MNHNS and SASEGT. CDR3 sequence reads: CASRPGTGGGNIQYF. CDR3 sequence (DNA): TGTGCCAGCAGACCAGGGACAGGAGGGGGAAACATTCAGTACTTC.

This clonotype has a handful of counts. A read error may account for a junction end that differs from germline. The rearrangement links TRBV19 to TRBJ2-6, with 7 bases lining up with TRBD2. Germline assignment: CDR1 LNHDA and CDR2 SQIVND (reference sequence). CDR3 size: 20 residues. The CDR3 here is CASLTSGDQTPLSGANVLTF. CDR3 nucleotides: TGTGCCAGTCTCACCAGCGGGGACCAGACCCCCCTCTCTGGAGCCAACGTCCTGACTTTC.

V gene TRBV5-5 combines with J gene TRBJ2-6, with D possibly being TRBD2 (5 bases). Germline CDR1 reads SGHKS; CDR2 reads YYEKEE (reference sequence). This CDR3 is built from 15 residues. V was trimmed by 4 bases and J by 0 bases, leaving 8 bases between them. The CDR3 protein is CASSLRDSGANVLTF. The DNA of the CDR3 is TGTGCCAGCAGCCTTCGGGACTCTGGGGCCAACGTCCTGACTTTC.

This clonotype was counted only a few times. The genes are TRBV6-1 and TRBJ2-7, with a tentative D call TRBD2 (6 bases). Trimming stripped 7 bases from V and 5 bases from J, with 18 bases between. This CDR3 is 14 amino acids long. CDR1 and CDR2 (germline): MNHNS, SASEGT. As DNA, the CDR3 is TGTGCCAGCAACCTACCGGGGGAATTGGACGAGCAGTACTTC. The encoded protein is CASNLPGELDEQYF.

This clonotype was counted only a few times. V and J are TRBV3-1 and TRBJ2-3; tentative D call: TRBD2 (5 bases). Germline V lookup: CDR1 LGHDT, CDR2 YNNKEL (reference sequence). Trimming cost V 3 bases and J 7 bases, with 11 bases left between them. The CDR3 covers 13 residues. The CDR3 DNA is TGTGCCAGCAGCCAGACACGGAGGAATACGCAGTATTTT. Residues: CASSQTRRNTQYF.

J is TRBJ1-4 and V is TRBV2; 9 nucleotides align to TRBD1. Germline V gene lookup returns CDR1 SNHLY and CDR2 FYNNEI. The trim removed 4 bases at V and 7 bases at J, leaving 4 bases unmatched. The CDR3 sequence is 14 residues long. CDR3 in amino acids: CASSGGQGSEKLFF. The CDR3 coding sequence is TGTGCCAGCAGTGGGGGACAGGGAAGTGAAAAACTGTTTTTT.

The chain has TRBV24-1 and TRBJ2-2; 9 nucleotides agree with TRBD2. Per the germline V gene, CDR1 is KGHDR and CDR2 is SFDVKD. V dropped 4 bases and J dropped 2; count of bases not matched to a gene: 4. The CDR3 has 16 amino acids. The CDR3 nucleotides read TGTGCCACCAGTGAACGCGGGGGGGCCAACACCGGGGAGCTGTTTTTT. Residues: CATSERGGANTGELFF.